This TCR beta chain emerged from a study of blood T cells in healthy people across ages. Germline lookup yields CDR1 MNHEY and CDR2 SMNVEV (reference sequence). The CDR3 sequence is 16 residues long. V was cut by 3 bases and J by 6 bases, with 19 bases left in between. This clonotype has a handful of counts. Its antigen remains unknown. Next came a second PCR, run for roughly 6 to 11 cycles, which used a sample-barcoded 5' primer along with a J-beta primer mix. TCRdb reanalysed the 5' RACE reads using MiXCR and keeps one entry per CDR3 protein. Among more than 800,000 distinct CDR3 sequences listed, 29% were seen once. General study findings and limits: The fall in TCR beta diversity per million T cells was roughly linear with age.

This clonotype was obtained from a woman aged 80 or over in good health. Sequencing was carried out using blood. The chain recombines TRBV27 with TRBJ2-3; D perhaps matches TRBD2 (6 bases). The CDR3 protein is CASSFVIGVGSDTQYF. The CDR3 DNA sequence: TGTGCCAGCAGTTTTGTCATCGGGGTCGGGAGTGATACGCAGTATTTT.